The clone carrying this T cell receptor beta chain was detected a few times. Its antigen is as yet unknown. This CDR3 has 13 residues. The V and J ends lost 6 bases and 3 bases respectively, with 13 bases between them. Germline V CDR1 and CDR2: SQVTM, ANQGSEA. The entry originates in a study of T cells after yellow fever vaccination. Regarding the study as a whole: The secondary response was weaker but peaked faster, day 5 versus 15. Contamination of FACS-sorted repertoires by abundant clonotypes from the bulk population could occur.

Making TCR cDNA involved 5'RACE template switching, which added UMIs and a universal primer site. Via MiXCR, TCRdb re-called the 5' RACE reads, giving one row per CDR3 protein. The sample includes a few hundred thousand distinct CDR3 sequences, over 3.5% seen only once; the top ten take about 26%. This chain links TRBV29-1 with TRBJ2-3; D may be TRBD2 (5 bases). The sequences come from PBMCs, collected 5 days after the yellow fever booster vaccination. The receptor comes from a young man who received the YFV17D yellow fever vaccine. CDR3 in amino acids: CSVPSTGTDTQYF. Written as DNA, the CDR3 is TGCAGCGTCCCCTCAACGGGGACAGATACGCAGTATTTT.